One and the same sample provided the 12 T cell receptor beta chains below, sequenced in a study of blood T cell repertoires in COVID-19. Assay: immunoSEQ multiplex PCR; the TCRdb copy retains only in-frame clones and omits some. The sample lists a few hundred thousand clones, more than 80% seen once, with around 1.2% in the top ten. The sequencing sample was made of peripheral blood. Every receptor here comes from a man aged 40-49 years with acute or convalescent COVID-19.

This chain joins TRBV10-3 and TRBJ1-3; 7 positions agree with TRBD1. The CDR3 totals 17 residues. Losses at the gene ends were 0 bases for V and 4 bases for J; bases not matched to a gene: 9. The germline V gene has CDR1 ENHRY and CDR2 SYGVKD. The CDR3 loop reads CAISESNIRTGGNTIYF. The DNA for the CDR3 is TGTGCCATCAGTGAGTCGAACATAAGGACAGGCGGAAACACCATATATTTT.

The gene calls are TRBV10-1 and TRBJ2-7; maybe TRBD1 (6 bases). V lost 3 bases, J lost 4 bases, and 22 bases lay in between. Germline lookup yields CDR1 WNHNN and CDR2 SYGVQD (reference sequence). This CDR3 is built from 17 residues. CDR3: CASSDYQPGHPLYEQYF. The CDR3 DNA reads as TGCGCCAGCAGTGATTACCAACCGGGACATCCACTTTACGAGCAGTACTTC.

The chain has TRBV2 and TRBJ1-4; possibly TRBD1 for D (5 bases). Germline V CDR1 and CDR2: SNHLY, FYNNEI. The V end was cut by 5 bases, the J end by 7 bases, with 14 bases between. The CDR3 is 14 residues long. The CDR3 spells CASSLSWGGEKLFF. Here the CDR3 DNA reads TGTGCCAGCAGTCTGTCTTGGGGGGGTGAAAAACTGTTTTTT.

The chain uses TRBV6-2 or TRBV6-3 and TRBJ1-2, with D possibly TRBD1 on 6 matching bases. The CDR3 is made up of 14 amino acids. Germline assignment: CDR1 MNHEY and CDR2 SVGEGT. V was pared by 0 bases and J by 3 bases, with 8 bases between. This CDR3 is CASSYSGQYYGYTF. The DNA of the CDR3 is TGTGCCAGCAGTTACTCCGGACAGTACTATGGCTACACCTTC.

The gene calls are TRBV15 and TRBJ1-4; D perhaps matches TRBD1 (5 bases). Trimming cost V 3 bases and J 4 bases, with 9 bases left between them. Germline assignment: CDR1 LNHNV and CDR2 YYDKDF (reference sequence). This CDR3 is built from 14 residues. CDR3 coding DNA: TGTGCCACCAGCAGCGCAGGGTTTAATGAAAAACTGTTTTTT. It is translated as CATSSAGFNEKLFF.

This chain links TRBV5-1 with TRBJ2-2, with D perhaps matching TRBD2 (6 bases). Germline V gene sequence: CDR1 SGHRS, CDR2 YFSETQ. The V gene lost 7 bases and the J gene lost 4 bases, with 17 bases spanning the gap. This CDR3 has 15 amino acids. The CDR3 reads CASGEGTWITGELFF. CDR3 DNA: TGCGCCAGCGGTGAGGGGACTTGGATCACCGGGGAGCTGTTTTTT.

The V and J genes are TRBV27 and TRBJ2-2, with TRBD1 matching over 8 bases. Unmatched junction bases numbered 4, after V lost 6 bases and J lost 4 bases. CDR1 and CDR2 from the germline V gene are MNHEY and SMNVEV (reference sequence). The CDR3 has 14 amino acids. CDR3 in amino acids: CASRRQGTTGELFF. As DNA, the CDR3 is TGTGCCAGCAGGAGACAGGGGACCACCGGGGAGCTGTTTTTT.

The CDR3 coding sequence is TGCGCCAGCAGCCTACAGACAGGGTTTGAGTATGGCTACACCTTC. Amino acid sequence: CASSLQTGFEYGYTF. The V call is TRBV4-1, the J call TRBJ1-2; 7 bases align to TRBD1. The germline gives CDR1 MGHRA, CDR2 YSYEKL. CDR3 size: 15 residues. V was pared by 4 bases and J by 5 bases, with 10 bases of the junction left unmatched.

The chain carries TRBV5-6 and TRBJ2-2; unclear D gene. Per the germline V gene, CDR1 is SGHDT and CDR2 is YYEEEE. The V end lost 7 bases, the J end lost 2 bases, and 9 bases lay between the germline ends. The CDR3 runs 13 residues. As DNA, the CDR3 is TGTGCCAGCCTCGGGTTCAACACCGGGGAGCTGTTTTTT. It specifies CASLGFNTGELFF.

This rearrangement joins TRBV29-1 to TRBJ2-1, with TRBD2 matching over 7 bases. The CDR3 spans 14 residues. After removal of 7 bases from V and 9 bases from J, the junction contained 15 bases not matched to a gene. Germline loops: CDR1 SQVTM, CDR2 ANQGSEA. CDR3: CSAETSGGRGEQFF. CDR3 coding DNA: TGCAGCGCTGAGACTTCAGGAGGGAGGGGTGAGCAGTTCTTC.

This chain uses TRBV12-3 or TRBV12-4 with TRBJ2-1, with D tentatively TRBD2 (5 bases). The V end was cut by 4 bases, the J end by 9 bases, with 7 bases between. The CDR3 totals 11 residues. This CDR3 reads CASSSGFEQFF. The DNA for the CDR3 is TGTGCCAGCAGTTCGGGATTTGAGCAGTTCTTC.

The chain combines TRBV28 with TRBJ2-7, with unresolved D. Trimming took 5 bases from V and 3 from J, leaving 5 bases between them. The CDR3 is made up of 11 amino acids. Germline loops: CDR1 MDHEN, CDR2 SYDVKM. In DNA, the CDR3 is TGTGCCAGCAGTCCTAACTACGAGCAGTACTTC. This encodes CASSPNYEQYF.